The entry below gives a single TCR beta chain sequence along with its context. What it binds is not known. With 60 Vbeta and 13 Jbeta primers, the PCR was carried out. Profiled with immunoSEQ multiplex PCR; TCRdb holds only in-frame clones, not every one. The sample contains 150,000 to 200,000 clones, 65% to 85% of which appear only once. The data originate from a study of cytomegalovirus exposure and HLA in healthy donors. Study findings and constraints: With later analysis, a missense DCLRE1C variant became linked to TCR beta V- and J-gene trimming.

J was trimmed by 6 bases and V by 7 bases; bases with no gene match: 10. The germline CDR1 and CDR2 sequences are MNHNS and SASEGT. The CDR3 contains 14 residues. The source of this sequence is a man aged 35 to 55 in good health and CMV-seropositive. The chain uses TRBV6-1 and TRBJ2-7; TRBD1 matches 9 bases. Sequencing was done on a sample of PBMCs. The CDR3 protein is CASTSRTGAREQYF. The DNA for the CDR3 is TGTGCCAGCACCTCTAGGACAGGGGCCCGCGAGCAGTACTTC.